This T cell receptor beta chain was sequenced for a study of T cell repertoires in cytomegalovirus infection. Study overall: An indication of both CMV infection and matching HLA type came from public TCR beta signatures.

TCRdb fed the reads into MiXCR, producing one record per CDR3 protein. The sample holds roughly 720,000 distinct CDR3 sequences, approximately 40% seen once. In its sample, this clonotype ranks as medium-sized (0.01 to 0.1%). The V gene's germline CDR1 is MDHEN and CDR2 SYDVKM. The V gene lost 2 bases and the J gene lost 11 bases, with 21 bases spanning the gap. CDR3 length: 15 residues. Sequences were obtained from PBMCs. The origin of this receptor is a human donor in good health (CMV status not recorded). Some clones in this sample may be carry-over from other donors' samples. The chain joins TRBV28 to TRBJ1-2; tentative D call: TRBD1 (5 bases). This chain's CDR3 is CASSLGGDLVRGYTF. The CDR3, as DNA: TGTGCCAGCAGTTTAGGTGGGGATCTGGTCCGGGGGTACACCTTC.